The 18 T cell receptor beta chains listed next were all sequenced from one sample in a study of beta chain features in type 1 diabetes. Notes on the study in general: Among patients with Type 1 diabetes, TCRB CDR3s were moderately but significantly shorter in every one of the four CD4+ subsets.

Every bit of the isolated RNA underwent reverse transcription, so sequencing read expressed TCRB transcripts. Profiled with immunoSEQ multiplex PCR; TCRdb holds only in-frame clones, not every one. The top ten hold 0.5% to 0.55% of the sample, which has about 160,000 clones, 6.5% to 8.5% seen once. These receptors lack a known antigen. Input material: central memory CD4+ T cells from blood. Receptor source: a man aged 18 to 35 with type 1 diabetes.

The rearrangement uses TRBV5-1 and TRBJ2-7; D is perhaps TRBD1 (6 bases). V lost 4 bases and J 5 bases, leaving 19 bases between the germline ends. Germline loops: CDR1 SGHRS, CDR2 YFSETQ. The CDR3 has 15 residues. CDR3 protein: CASSLQGLNDHEQYF. The DNA for the CDR3 is TGCGCCAGCAGCCTACAGGGATTGAATGACCACGAGCAGTACTTC.

This clone was seen more than once but under ten times. J is TRBJ1-2 and V is TRBV6-1; no definite D call. This CDR3 has 13 residues. V dropped 3 bases and J dropped 2 bases, with 7 bases sitting between them. Germline lookup yields CDR1 MNHNS and CDR2 SASEGT. DNA for the CDR3: TGTGCCAGCAGTGATAATGTAAACTATGGCTACACCTTC. It codes for CASSDNVNYGYTF.

The table lists this clone with a few counts. The V call is TRBV7-8, the J call TRBJ2-7; no reliable D call. This CDR3 is 14 amino acids long. The ends were cut back, 0 bases at V and 1 base at J, with 7 bases in the middle. The germline V gene has CDR1 SGHVS and CDR2 FQNEAQ. The CDR3 loop reads CASSLASSSYEQYF. In DNA form, the CDR3 reads TGTGCCAGCAGCTTAGCATCTAGTTCCTACGAGCAGTACTTC. Together with reference TRBV7-8 and TRBJ2-7, the CDR3 gives the full variable domain: GAGVSQSPRYKVAKRGQDVALRCDPISGHVSLFWYQQALGQGPEFLTYFQNEAQLDKSGLPSDRFFAERPEGSVSTLKIQRTQQEDSAVYLCASSLASSSYEQYFGPGTRLTVT.

This clone was detected a few times. CDR3 bases: TGTGCCAGCTCACCGAGCAATAGCGGGAGTAATGAGCAGTTCTTC. Translation gives CASSPSNSGSNEQFF. The chain joins TRBV18 to TRBJ2-1; TRBD2 agrees at 9 bases. Unmatched junction bases numbered 7, after V lost 3 bases and J lost 7 bases. The CDR3 runs to 15 residues. Per the germline V gene, CDR1 is KGHSH and CDR2 is LQKENI.

This clone has more than one count but fewer than ten. This chain connects TRBV18 to TRBJ2-1; 9 nucleotides match TRBD2. This CDR3 comprises 17 residues. Germline CDR1 reads KGHSH; CDR2 reads LQKENI. V gave up 2 bases and J gave up 7 bases; unmatched junction bases: 12. The CDR3 protein is CASSPESSGAKGNEQFF. In DNA, the CDR3 is TGTGCCAGCTCACCAGAGTCTAGCGGGGCCAAGGGAAATGAGCAGTTCTTC. The full variable domain, completed using reference TRBV18 and TRBJ2-1, is NAGVMQNPRHLVRRRGQEARLRCSPMKGHSHVYWYRQLPEEGLKFMVYLQKENIIDESGMPKERFSAEFPKEGPSILRIQQVVRGDSAAYFCASSPESSGAKGNEQFFGPGTRLTVL.

This sequence joins TRBV7-2 and TRBJ2-5; TRBD1 matches 8 bases. This CDR3 is built from 15 residues. V lost 7 bases and J lost 1; bases outside the gene matches: 8. Germline-derived CDR1 and CDR2 are SGHTA and FQGNSA. The CDR3: CASTLSGTGQETQYF. DNA of the CDR3: TGTGCCAGCACCCTGTCAGGGACAGGCCAAGAGACCCAGTACTTC.

This chain connects TRBV11-2 to TRBJ2-7, with a tentative D call TRBD1 (5 bases). The CDR3 totals 14 residues. The ends were cut back, 1 base at V and 4 bases at J, with 11 bases in the middle. CDR1 is SGHAT, CDR2 FQNNGV, per germline. The CDR3 is CASSLGGSPYEQYF. In nucleotides, the CDR3 is TGTGCCAGCAGCTTAGGGGGCAGCCCGTACGAGCAGTACTTC.

In its sample, this clone was seen a few times. The V call is TRBV6-1, the J call TRBJ2-5; 11 nucleotides match TRBD1. The CDR3 consists of 14 residues. V was clipped by 5 bases and J by 4 bases; unmatched bases: 3. Germline assignment: CDR1 MNHNS and CDR2 SASEGT. The CDR3 DNA sequence: TGTGCCAGCAGTCCCGGGACAGGGGGAGAGACCCAGTACTTC. It encodes CASSPGTGGETQYF.

A few counts support this clone. This chain joins TRBV28 and TRBJ2-4, with 8 bases lining up with TRBD1. CDR3 length: 15 residues. J lost 5 bases, V lost 6 bases, and 9 bases had no gene match. Germline V gives CDR1 MDHEN, CDR2 SYDVKM. In nucleotides, the CDR3 is TGTGCCAGCAGCTCTTATCGGACAGGGCAAAACATTCAGTACTTC. Protein sequence: CASSSYRTGQNIQYF.

The rearrangement uses TRBV6-6 and TRBJ2-5, with 7 nucleotides matching TRBD2. The CDR3 is 13 residues long. From germline, CDR1 is MNHNY and CDR2 SVGAGI (reference sequence). The V and J ends lost 7 bases and 4 bases, in that order; junction bases with no gene match: 6. The chain's CDR3 is CASIPAGRETQYF. The CDR3 DNA reads as TGTGCCAGCATTCCAGCGGGGAGAGAGACCCAGTACTTC.

This clone was seen a handful of times. The V call is TRBV7-6, the J call TRBJ2-7; tentative D call: TRBD2 (5 bases). Per the germline V gene, CDR1 is SGHVS and CDR2 is FNYEAQ. Trimming took off 4 bases at V and 7 bases at J, with 14 bases between the two ends. The CDR3 is made up of 13 amino acids. CDR3 bases: TGTGCCAGCAGCTCGACTTGGTCGGGGGAGCAGTACTTC. Encoded protein: CASSSTWSGEQYF.

The rearrangement joins TRBV29-1 to TRBJ1-2, with D tentatively TRBD1 (6 bases). Trimming cost V 2 bases and J 2 bases, with 12 bases left between them. The CDR3 extends over 14 amino acids. CDR1 is SQVTM and CDR2 is ANQGSEA in the germline V gene. The CDR3: CSVETGGTNYGYTF. The CDR3 coding sequence is TGCAGCGTTGAAACGGGAGGGACAAACTATGGCTACACCTTC.

CDR3 loop: CASSPQETQYF. The CDR3 DNA sequence: TGTGCCAGCAGCCCGCAAGAGACCCAGTACTTC. This rearrangement joins TRBV5-4 to TRBJ2-5; no clear D gene. CDR1 is SGHNT and CDR2 is YYREEE in the germline V gene (reference sequence). V shed 4 bases and J shed 2 bases, with 3 bases lying between them. There are 11 residues in the CDR3.

A few counts support this clone. The chain has TRBV28 and TRBJ2-5; 12 nucleotides agree with TRBD1. Germline-derived CDR1 and CDR2 are MDHEN and SYDVKM. Trimming took 5 bases from V and 9 from J; bases not matched to a gene: 7. The length of the CDR3 is 14 residues. CDR3 loop: CASSPGQGAVAQYF. In nucleotides, the CDR3 is TGTGCCAGCAGTCCGGGACAGGGGGCCGTCGCCCAGTACTTC. The whole variable domain, remainder taken from reference TRBV28 and TRBJ2-5, is DVKVTQSSRYLVKRTGEKVFLECVQDMDHENMFWYRQDPGLGLRLIYFSYDVKMKEKGDIPEGYSVSREKKERFSLILESASTNQTSMYLCASSPGQGAVAQYFGPGTRLLVL.

CDR3 nucleotide sequence: TGTGCCATCAGTGAAGGCAGGGCAGAGAACACTGAAGCTTTCTTT. Translation: CAISEGRAENTEAFF. The V and J genes are TRBV10-3 and TRBJ1-1; D is possibly TRBD1 (5 bases). V lost 3 bases and J 1 base, leaving 12 bases between the germline ends. The CDR3 is made up of 15 amino acids. CDR1 is ENHRY and CDR2 is SYGVKD in the germline V gene.

This clone was observed a handful of times. V gene TRBV27 combines with J gene TRBJ1-2; 9 bases align to TRBD1. This CDR3 is built from 14 residues. Trimming removed 5 bases from V and 4 bases from J; junction bases left unmatched: 5. CDR1 and CDR2 (germline): MNHEY, SMNVEV (reference sequence). This CDR3 reads CASSRTGESYGYTF. CDR3 DNA: TGTGCCAGCAGTAGGACAGGGGAGAGCTATGGCTACACCTTC.

The chain links TRBV5-1 to TRBJ1-4, with D unresolved. Germline loops: CDR1 SGHRS, CDR2 YFSETQ. The CDR3 consists of 16 residues. The ends were cut back, 5 bases at V and 4 bases at J, with 18 bases in the middle. CDR3: CASSVQPLQLNEKLFF. The CDR3 region has the DNA TGCGCCAGCAGTGTACAGCCTCTTCAACTTAATGAAAAACTGTTTTTT.

This clone occurred a few times. This chain connects TRBV4-3 to TRBJ2-3, with TRBD2 as a possible D gene (6 bases). Germline CDR1 is LGHNA and CDR2 is YSLEER. The CDR3 loop spans 16 amino acids. Deletions cut 5 bases from V and 6 bases from J, with 21 bases between. The CDR3: CASSRSPSASSDTQYF. The CDR3 nucleotides are TGCGCCAGCAGCAGGTCGCCTAGCGCCTCCTCTGATACGCAGTATTTT.